These 18 T cell receptor beta chains were all obtained from the same sample, sequenced in a study of OX40 agonist ivuxolimab in advanced cancers. Produced via immunoSEQ multiplex PCR; TCRdb's table is partial and in-frame only. The table lists about 46,000 clones, 90% to 95% of them singletons, with over 4.5% in the top ten. The sequences come from CD4+ or CD8+ T cells sorted from blood, collected in a trial of the OX40 agonist ivuxolimab. The source is an adult with an advanced solid tumor such as melanoma, head and neck, liver or kidney cancer.

This clone came up once. This chain joins TRBV28 and TRBJ2-7; possible D gene TRBD1, 6 bases. The CDR3 has 14 amino acids. Germline CDR1 and CDR2: MDHEN and SYDVKM. V lost 7 bases and J lost 2, with 15 bases in between. The CDR3 sequence: CASTSDSVAYEQYF. CDR3 in DNA: TGTGCCAGCACCTCGGACAGTGTGGCCTACGAGCAGTACTTC.

The gene calls are TRBV25-1 and TRBJ2-5, with 10 bases matching TRBD2. The germline gives CDR1 MGHDK, CDR2 SYGVNS. Trimming took 6 bases from V and 1 from J; bases not matched to a gene: 5. The CDR3 length is 15 residues. The chain's CDR3 is CASSPSGRGQETQYF. The DNA for the CDR3 is TGTGCCAGCAGCCCTAGCGGGAGAGGCCAAGAGACCCAGTACTTC.

V gene TRBV4-3 combines with J gene TRBJ1-1, with D possibly TRBD1 on 6 matching bases. Germline V gives CDR1 LGHNA, CDR2 YSLEER. Trimming cost V 7 bases and J 3 bases, with 18 bases left between them. This CDR3 spans 15 amino acids. CDR3 sequence (DNA): TGCGCCAGCACCCAGGGGCTGCCGGGCTACACTGAAGCTTTCTTT. It codes for CASTQGLPGYTEAFF.

The chain carries TRBV2 and TRBJ1-1, with a tentative D call TRBD1 (5 bases). The germline V gene encodes CDR1 SNHLY and CDR2 FYNNEI. This CDR3 has 15 amino acids. Trimming shortened V by 5 bases and J by 5 bases, and 18 bases separated the two germline ends. CDR3 sequence (DNA): TGTGCCAGCAGTTCTGGGAGGGGTGGGTTGACTGAAGCTTTCTTT. The encoded protein is CASSSGRGGLTEAFF.

V gene TRBV4-1 combines with J gene TRBJ2-7; 8 nucleotides agree with TRBD1. Germline values: CDR1 MGHRA, CDR2 YSYEKL. The CDR3 contains 16 residues. V trimming: 0 bases; J trimming: 3 bases; junction bases outside the gene matches: 7. CDR3 amino acids: CASSQESGTGFYEQYF. The CDR3, as DNA: TGCGCCAGCAGCCAAGAATCCGGGACAGGCTTCTACGAGCAGTACTTC.

The count of this clone is one. The genes are TRBV4-3 and TRBJ2-2; 7 bases agree with TRBD2. V lost 0 bases and J lost 6; bases outside the gene matches: 7. Germline V CDR1 and CDR2: LGHNA, YSLEER. CDR3 size: 16 residues. The CDR3 coding sequence is TGCGCCAGCAGCCAAGATCAAGCGGGATGGTCCGGGGAGCTGTTTTTT. It codes for CASSQDQAGWSGELFF.

This clone has more than one count but fewer than ten. J is TRBJ2-2 and V is TRBV19, with a weak D call TRBD1 (6 bases). V was cut by 3 bases and J by 6 bases, with 8 bases left in between. This CDR3 is built from 13 residues. Germline V CDR1 and CDR2: LNHDA, SQIVND (reference sequence). CDR3 bases: TGTGCCAGTAGTATTTCAGGGGCCGGGGAGCTGTTTTTT. Its protein is CASSISGAGELFF.

The CDR3 spells CASSLRSRLEAFF. The CDR3 DNA sequence: TGTGCCAGCAGCTTACGTTCACGGCTAGAAGCTTTCTTT. The gene calls are TRBV7-8 and TRBJ1-1, with unresolved D. CDR1 is SGHVS, CDR2 FQNEAQ, per germline. The V end was cut by 2 bases, the J end by 8 bases, with 12 bases between. The CDR3 loop spans 13 amino acids.

The CDR3 is CASSQVVRTSGKYNEQFF. As DNA, the CDR3 is TGCGCCAGCAGCCAAGTAGTGAGGACTAGTGGGAAATACAATGAGCAGTTCTTC. The rearrangement uses TRBV4-1 and TRBJ2-1; 7 positions match TRBD2. Germline trimming cut 1 base from V and 4 bases from J; bases unmatched to any gene: 13. This CDR3 has 18 amino acids. The germline V gene has CDR1 MGHRA and CDR2 YSYEKL.

This rearrangement joins TRBV2 to TRBJ1-4; the D is unclear. V was trimmed by 6 bases and J by 4 bases, leaving 15 bases between them. CDR1 and CDR2 (germline): SNHLY, FYNNEI. CDR3 length equals 15 residues. DNA for the CDR3: TGTGCCAGCAGGCCCCGGCGGGGTCTTAATGAAAAACTGTTTTTT. Translation gives CASRPRRGLNEKLFF.

DNA for the CDR3: TGTGCCAGCAGCGTAGCGCTCGGGCTGAACACTGAAGCTTTCTTT. Amino acid sequence: CASSVALGLNTEAFF. This chain uses TRBV9 with TRBJ1-1; D is uncertain. V lost 0 bases and J 0 bases, leaving 9 bases between the germline ends. The CDR3 covers 15 residues. CDR1 is SGDLS and CDR2 is YYNGEE in the germline V gene. Supplemented by reference TRBV9 and TRBJ1-1, the full variable domain reads DSGVTQTPKHLITATGQRVTLRCSPRSGDLSVYWYQQSLDQGLQFLIQYYNGEERAKGNILERFSAQQFPDLHSELNLSSLELGDSALYFCASSVALGLNTEAFFGQGTRLTVV.

This clone was recorded only once. V and J are TRBV27 and TRBJ2-3; no definite D call. This CDR3 is 14 amino acids long. Germline lookup yields CDR1 MNHEY and CDR2 SMNVEV (reference sequence). V was cut by 10 bases and J by 2 bases, with 16 bases left in between. DNA of the CDR3: TGTGCCACCCGGGTTCGCCAGACCACAGATACGCAGTATTTT. Amino acids: CATRVRQTTDTQYF.

The rearrangement joins TRBV13 to TRBJ2-3; possible D gene TRBD2, 5 bases. The CDR3 is 14 amino acids. Germline values: CDR1 PRHDT, CDR2 FYEKMQ (reference sequence). Trimming removed 0 bases from V and 3 bases from J, with 7 bases in between. CDR3 region: CASSLGEGTDTQYF. The CDR3 DNA reads TGTGCCAGCAGCTTAGGCGAGGGTACAGATACGCAGTATTTT.

V and J are TRBV6-1 and TRBJ1-3; D is perhaps TRBD1 (5 bases). Per germline, CDR1 MNHNS and CDR2 SASEGT. This CDR3 has 14 amino acids. The CDR3, as DNA: TGTGCTTCAAGACAGATAGGCTCTGGAAACACCATATATTTT. This translates into CASRQIGSGNTIYF.

The rearrangement joins TRBV19 to TRBJ2-1; the D is unclear. This CDR3 is built from 12 residues. The germline V gene has CDR1 LNHDA and CDR2 SQIVND (reference sequence). Trimming left V 2 bases short and J 3 bases short, with 2 bases between. CDR3 loop: CASSIYYNEQFF. The DNA of the CDR3 is TGTGCCAGTAGTATATACTACAATGAGCAGTTCTTC.

The rearrangement links TRBV13 to TRBJ2-5; perhaps TRBD1 as D (5 bases). Per germline, CDR1 PRHDT and CDR2 FYEKMQ (reference sequence). This CDR3 contains 13 residues. The germline V and J ends were trimmed by 5 bases and 1 base, with 8 bases remaining between them. CDR3 nucleotide sequence: TGTGCCAGCAGCCCAGACAGCCAAGAGACCCAGTACTTC. Protein: CASSPDSQETQYF.

The chain carries TRBV2 and TRBJ2-3; 9 bases map to TRBD2. Trimming removed 10 bases from V and 0 bases from J; junction bases left unmatched: 5. Germline CDR1 and CDR2: SNHLY and FYNNEI. This CDR3 has 14 residues. CDR3 protein: CATASGDSTDTQYF. The DNA for the CDR3 is TGTGCCACCGCTAGCGGGGATAGCACAGATACGCAGTATTTT. Full variable domain (outside the CDR3, taken from reference TRBV2 and TRBJ2-3): EPEVTQTPSHQVTQMGQEVILRCVPISNHLYFYWYRQILGQKVEFLVSFYNNEISEKSEIFDDQFSVERPDGSNFTLKIRSTKLEDSAMYFCATASGDSTDTQYFGPGTRLTVL.

The CDR3 here is CASSIEAGAGSGELFF. CDR3 coding DNA: TGTGCCAGTAGTATAGAGGCGGGAGCAGGCTCCGGGGAGCTGTTTTTT. The rearrangement joins TRBV19 to TRBJ2-2; 7 nucleotides agree with TRBD2. The V segment lost 0 bases and the J segment 6 bases; nucleotides outside the gene matches: 7. The germline V gene encodes CDR1 LNHDA and CDR2 SQIVND (reference sequence). CDR3 length: 16 amino acids.